A single sample gave rise to the 32 T cell receptor beta chains below, sequenced in a study of blood T cell repertoires in COVID-19. Clones were sequenced by immunoSEQ multiplex PCR, and TCRdb holds only the in-frame ones, with some missing. The sample lists about 220,000 clones, about 79% occurring once. Sequencing used PBMCs or T cells enriched from blood (not recorded which). Every receptor here comes from a woman aged 55-75 years who had recovered from COVID-19.

The chain carries TRBV7-2 and TRBJ1-1, with unresolved D. V shed 2 bases and J shed 2 bases, with 9 bases lying between them. Germline CDR1 is SGHTA and CDR2 is FQGNSA. The CDR3 covers 14 residues. The CDR3 spells CASSLSIANTEAFF. Here the CDR3 DNA reads TGTGCCAGCAGCTTAAGTATAGCAAACACTGAAGCTTTCTTT. The entire variable domain, with the rest obtained from reference TRBV7-2 and TRBJ1-1, is as follows: GAGVSQSPSNKVTEKGKDVELRCDPISGHTALYWYRQSLGQGLEFLIYFQGNSAPDKSGLPSDRFSAERTGGSVSTLTIQRTQQEDSAVYLCASSLSIANTEAFFGQGTRLTVV.

The rearrangement joins TRBV7-6 to TRBJ1-1; the match to TRBD1 covers 9 bases. Per the germline V gene, CDR1 is SGHVS and CDR2 is FNYEAQ. The ends lost 3 bases at V and 5 bases at J; junction bases unmatched: 10. The CDR3 has 16 residues. This CDR3 is CASSLGDDRGYTEAFF. DNA of the CDR3: TGTGCCAGCAGCTTGGGAGATGACAGGGGGTATACTGAAGCTTTCTTT.

V is TRBV7-2 and J is TRBJ1-4; a possible D gene is TRBD1 (6 bases). The CDR3 covers 17 residues. Looked up from germline, CDR1 is SGHTA and CDR2 is FQGNSA. V lost 3 bases and J 5 bases, leaving 19 bases between the germline ends. The CDR3 DNA is TGTGCCAGCAGCTTCCTTCGGGGGGGCGACGGGAATGAAAAACTGTTTTTT. Protein product: CASSFLRGGDGNEKLFF. The full variable domain, its missing parts supplied by reference TRBV7-2 and TRBJ1-4, is GAGVSQSPSNKVTEKGKDVELRCDPISGHTALYWYRQSLGQGLEFLIYFQGNSAPDKSGLPSDRFSAERTGGSVSTLTIQRTQQEDSAVYLCASSFLRGGDGNEKLFFGSGTQLSVL.

This clone came up once. The chain couples TRBV11-2 to TRBJ2-7; no firm D call. The ends were cut back, 3 bases at V and 7 bases at J, with 7 bases in the middle. The germline gives CDR1 SGHAT, CDR2 FQNNGV. CDR3 length: 11 amino acids. CDR3 nucleotide sequence: TGTGCCAGCAGCTTCCACGAGGAGCAGTACTTC. Protein sequence: CASSFHEEQYF.

The chain combines TRBV9 with TRBJ1-6, with a possible D match to TRBD1 (6 bases). CDR3 length equals 15 residues. The V gene's germline CDR1 is SGDLS and CDR2 YYNGEE. V shed 3 bases and J shed 7 bases, with 14 bases lying between them. The CDR3 DNA is TGTGCCAGCAGCGCATTACAGGGCCCAAATTCACCCCTCCACTTT. Encoded protein: CASSALQGPNSPLHF.

V gene TRBV6-5 combines with J gene TRBJ1-3; D is undetermined. The germline gives CDR1 MNHEY, CDR2 SVGAGI. CDR3 size: 15 residues. The ends were cut back, 3 bases at V and 0 bases at J, with 9 bases in the middle. The CDR3 reads CASSYSPRSGNTIYF. DNA for the CDR3: TGTGCCAGCAGTTATAGTCCTCGCTCTGGAAACACCATATATTTT.

Of note for this clone: Other DNA sequences in this specimen translate into the identical CDR3. The rearrangement uses TRBV27 and TRBJ1-2, with TRBD1 matching 9 bases. CDR1 and CDR2 (germline): MNHEY, SMNVEV (reference sequence). The CDR3 covers 13 residues. V lost 5 bases and J lost 8; bases outside the gene matches: 6. The CDR3 reads CASSPGQGGGYTF. For the CDR3, the DNA is TGTGCCAGCAGTCCGGGACAGGGTGGAGGCTACACCTTC.

This chain joins TRBV11-3 and TRBJ2-1, with 7 positions matching TRBD2. V trimming: 5 bases; J trimming: 4 bases; junction bases outside the gene matches: 14. Per the germline V gene, CDR1 is SGHNT and CDR2 is YENEEA. The CDR3 loop spans 17 amino acids. CDR3 DNA: TGTGCCAGCAGCCGTACTACCATAGCGGGCCATTACAATGAGCAGTTCTTC. This codes for CASSRTTIAGHYNEQFF.

The chain has TRBV15 and TRBJ1-3; D ambiguous. Between the trimmed V and J ends, which lost 0 bases and 0 bases, there was a span of 6 bases. CDR1 is LNHNV and CDR2 is YYDKDF in the germline V gene (reference sequence). The CDR3 has 15 amino acids. The CDR3 DNA sequence: TGTGCCACCAGCAGAGATTTGAGCTCTGGAAACACCATATATTTT. It specifies CATSRDLSSGNTIYF.

There are a few counts of this clone. The chain recombines TRBV4-2 with TRBJ1-5; unclear D gene. The CDR3 loop spans 17 amino acids. CDR1 and CDR2 from the germline V gene are LGHNA and YNFKEQ. V was cut by 2 bases and J by 2 bases, with 16 bases left in between. This chain's CDR3 is CASSQTYGERGNQPQHF. In nucleotides, the CDR3 is TGTGCCAGCAGCCAAACTTACGGGGAGCGGGGCAATCAGCCCCAGCATTTT.

V usage is TRBV7-9 and J usage is TRBJ2-5; unclear D gene. There are 13 residues in the CDR3. The germline V gene has CDR1 SEHNR and CDR2 FQNEAQ (reference sequence). The V end was cut by 3 bases, the J end by 5 bases, with 10 bases between. Here the CDR3 DNA reads TGTGCCAGCAGCTTGACCTCCGGGGAGACCCAGTACTTC. It encodes CASSLTSGETQYF.

V usage is TRBV2 and J usage is TRBJ1-5, with TRBD1 as a possible D gene (5 bases). The CDR3 runs 14 residues. The V and J ends lost 4 bases and 5 bases respectively, with 12 bases between them. Per the germline V gene, CDR1 is SNHLY and CDR2 is FYNNEI. CDR3 region: CASSGGGGYQPQHF. CDR3 DNA: TGTGCCAGCAGTGGGGGGGGAGGTTATCAGCCCCAGCATTTT.

The chain links TRBV7-9 to TRBJ2-3; D perhaps matches TRBD1 (6 bases). This CDR3 comprises 14 residues. Trimming shortened V by 8 bases and J by 0 bases, and 12 bases separated the two germline ends. Per germline, CDR1 SEHNR and CDR2 FQNEAQ (reference sequence). DNA of the CDR3: TGTGCCAGCGGTGGGGGCCATAGCACAGATACGCAGTATTTT. Its protein is CASGGGHSTDTQYF.

About this clone: Other DNA sequences from this sample encode an identical CDR3 as well. The chain couples TRBV6-5 to TRBJ1-5, with no clear D. CDR1 is MNHEY, CDR2 SVGAGI, per germline. There are 15 residues in the CDR3. V lost 0 bases, J lost 1 base, and 7 bases lay in between. CDR3 coding DNA: TGTGCCAGCAGTTACTCGGGAGGGAGCAATCAGCCCCAGCATTTT. The encoded protein is CASSYSGGSNQPQHF.

CDR3: CAIGGGSLNTEAFF. CDR3 DNA sequence: TGTGCCATAGGGGGGGGCAGTCTCAACACTGAAGCTTTCTTT. This chain joins TRBV19 and TRBJ1-1; tentative D call: TRBD1 (6 bases). There are 14 residues in the CDR3. CDR1 LNHDA and CDR2 SQIVND come from the germline V gene (reference sequence). The V end was cut by 10 bases, the J end by 2 bases, with 17 bases between.

The chain has TRBV7-6 and TRBJ2-3, with TRBD2 matching 15 bases. The length of the CDR3 is 17 residues. The germline V gene encodes CDR1 SGHVS and CDR2 FNYEAQ. V shed 6 bases and J 4 bases; nucleotides not matched to a gene: 8. CDR3 nucleotides: TGTGCCAGCAGACGGACTAGCGGGGGGGGACTTCCAGATACGCAGTATTTT. It codes for CASRRTSGGGLPDTQYF.

CDR3 in amino acids: CASSSRINEKLFF. DNA for the CDR3: TGTGCCAGCAGCTCCCGTATCAATGAAAAACTGTTTTTT. The V call is TRBV27, the J call TRBJ1-4; D gene ambiguous. V lost 6 bases and J lost 5, with 10 bases in between. CDR1 is MNHEY, CDR2 SMNVEV, per germline (reference sequence). The CDR3 sequence is 13 residues long.

This clone has just a few counts. The rearrangement joins TRBV30 to TRBJ1-4, with a weak D call TRBD1 (5 bases). Germline lookup yields CDR1 GTSNPN and CDR2 SVGIG (reference sequence). This CDR3 has 17 amino acids. Trimming left V 3 bases short and J 6 bases short, with 23 bases between. The CDR3 loop reads CAWRVGGRVVQHEKLFF. The CDR3 bases are TGTGCCTGGAGGGTAGGTGGCAGGGTTGTGCAACATGAAAAACTGTTTTTT.

This clone has only a few counts. This rearrangement joins TRBV5-1 to TRBJ2-7; D unclear. The CDR3 loop spans 13 amino acids. The germline gives CDR1 SGHRS, CDR2 YFSETQ. V lost 0 bases and J 2 bases, leaving 6 bases between the germline ends. The CDR3 coding sequence is TGCGCCAGCAGCTTGGGACATCCCTACGAGCAGTACTTC. This sequence encodes CASSLGHPYEQYF.

The V gene is TRBV21-1, the J gene TRBJ1-4; the table's D call of TRBD1 was not tested on the DNA. TRBV21-1 is a pseudogene locus. The CDR3 length is 18 residues. This chain's CDR3 is CASSNSGTGLSTNEKLFF. The CDR3 DNA sequence: TGTGCCAGCAGCAATTCCGGGACAGGGCTATCCACTAATGAAAAACTGTTTTTT.

This clone was seen a single time. One junction end does not reproduce the germline sequence, and a read error may be involved. J is TRBJ1-2 and V is TRBV11-2; TRBD1 might be the D (6 bases). The CDR3 extends over 12 amino acids. Germline CDR1 reads SGHAT; CDR2 reads FQNNGV. The CDR3 DNA sequence: TGTGCCAGCAGCCCTGGGGGCTATGGCCACACCTTC. Residues: CASSPGGYGHTF.

The rearrangement uses TRBV7-2 and TRBJ2-1, with 12 positions matching TRBD2. The CDR3 covers 14 residues. The ends lost 4 bases at V and 7 bases at J; junction bases unmatched: 2. Germline V lookup: CDR1 SGHTA, CDR2 FQGNSA. CDR3 in amino acids: CASSSTSGRNEQFF. The CDR3 coding sequence is TGTGCCAGCAGCTCGACTAGCGGGAGAAATGAGCAGTTCTTC.

This clone was detected a few times. The rearrangement links TRBV14 to TRBJ2-5; 7 bases align to TRBD1. The ends lost 3 bases at V and 1 base at J; junction bases unmatched: 5. The CDR3 runs 15 residues. Germline V gene sequence: CDR1 SGHDN, CDR2 FVKESK. CDR3 protein: CASSQIRTGQETQYF. The CDR3 DNA sequence: TGTGCCAGCAGCCAGATCCGGACAGGCCAAGAGACCCAGTACTTC.

This clone was detected a few times. This chain's CDR3 is CAIKAGTGARGDGYTF. The CDR3 DNA reads TGTGCCATCAAAGCCGGGACAGGGGCAAGGGGTGATGGCTACACCTTC. The chain combines TRBV10-3 with TRBJ1-2, with 10 positions matching TRBD1. Germline V gives CDR1 ENHRY, CDR2 SYGVKD. V lost 7 bases and J lost 6; bases outside the gene matches: 14. The length of the CDR3 is 16 residues.

The sample holds many counts of this clone. J is TRBJ1-4 and V is TRBV5-4, with D possibly matching TRBD1 (6 bases). Germline V gene data show CDR1 as SGHNT and CDR2 as YYREEE (reference sequence). Trimming took off 2 bases at V and 4 bases at J, with 9 bases between the two ends. CDR3 length equals 14 residues. The CDR3 DNA reads TGTGCCAGCAGCTTTCAGGGGATTAATGAAAAACTGTTTTTT. Protein sequence: CASSFQGINEKLFF.

The sample holds a few counts of this clone. V is TRBV25-1 and J is TRBJ1-2, with D unresolved. The V gene's germline CDR1 is MGHDK and CDR2 SYGVNS. The CDR3 loop spans 15 amino acids. The V and J ends lost 2 bases and 7 bases respectively, with 17 bases between them. The CDR3 sequence is CASSEPGRGAPGYTF. Here the CDR3 DNA reads TGTGCCAGCAGTGAACCCGGCAGAGGAGCGCCTGGCTACACCTTC.

The V gene is TRBV10-3, the J gene TRBJ1-1, with D tentatively TRBD1 (6 bases). The CDR3 sequence is 16 residues long. CDR1 is ENHRY, CDR2 SYGVKD, per germline. The V end was cut by 10 bases, the J end by 1 base, with 22 bases between. The CDR3 here is CATRQVPWGQNTEAFF. CDR3 nucleotides: TGTGCCACCAGACAGGTCCCGTGGGGCCAGAACACTGAAGCTTTCTTT.

The chain carries TRBV5-8 and TRBJ1-4; a weak D match, TRBD1 (6 bases). Germline V lookup: CDR1 SGHTS, CDR2 YDEGEE. Between the trimmed V and J ends, which lost 1 base and 8 bases, there was a span of 21 bases. The CDR3 has 17 residues. CDR3 in DNA: TGTGCCAGCAGCTTGAGGGGCAGGGGACCCTCTGGAGAAAAACTGTTTTTT. It is translated as CASSLRGRGPSGEKLFF.

The CDR3 protein is CASSLHDGTMEQFF. CDR3 coding DNA: TGTGCCAGTAGTCTCCATGACGGGACAATGGAGCAGTTCTTC. V usage is TRBV19 and J usage is TRBJ2-1, with D tentatively TRBD1 (6 bases). Germline values: CDR1 LNHDA, CDR2 SQIVND (reference sequence). V gave up 5 bases and J gave up 10 bases, with 18 bases separating them. The CDR3 loop spans 14 amino acids.

V and J are TRBV10-3 and TRBJ2-7, with D perhaps matching TRBD1 (8 bases). Trimming shortened V by 7 bases and J by 2 bases, and 15 bases separated the two germline ends. Germline assignment: CDR1 ENHRY and CDR2 SYGVKD. The CDR3 sequence is 14 residues long. Here the CDR3 reads CAITQGGTAYEQYF. The CDR3 DNA sequence: TGTGCCATCACACAGGGGGGGACTGCCTACGAGCAGTACTTC.

The chain recombines TRBV28 with TRBJ2-1; tentatively, D is TRBD1 (7 bases). The germline V and J ends were trimmed by 3 bases and 9 bases, with 21 bases remaining between them. The CDR3 contains 16 residues. The germline V gene has CDR1 MDHEN and CDR2 SYDVKM. As DNA, the CDR3 is TGTGCCAGCAGTTTGGCACAGGGTGGGAGGACAGGTGAGCAGTTCTTC. It codes for CASSLAQGGRTGEQFF.

The genes are TRBV3-1 (or the pseudogene TRBV3-2) and TRBJ1-4, with a tentative D call TRBD1 (5 bases). V was shortened by 2 bases and J by 7 bases, with 11 bases between the two germline ends. This CDR3 region has 14 residues. CDR1 is LGHDT, CDR2 YNNKEL, per germline (reference sequence). CDR3 sequence: CASSQKGRGEKLFF. The CDR3 DNA follows: TGTGCCAGCAGCCAAAAGGGGAGGGGTGAAAAACTGTTTTTT.